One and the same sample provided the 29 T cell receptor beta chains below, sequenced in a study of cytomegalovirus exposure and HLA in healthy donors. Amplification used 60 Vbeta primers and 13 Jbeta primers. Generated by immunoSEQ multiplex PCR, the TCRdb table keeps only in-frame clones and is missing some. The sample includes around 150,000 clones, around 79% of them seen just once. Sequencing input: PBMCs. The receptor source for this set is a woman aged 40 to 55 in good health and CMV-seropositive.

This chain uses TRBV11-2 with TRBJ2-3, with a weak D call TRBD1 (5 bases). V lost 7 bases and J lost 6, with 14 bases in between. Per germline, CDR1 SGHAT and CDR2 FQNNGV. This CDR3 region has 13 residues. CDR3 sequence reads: CASTDKGIDTQYF. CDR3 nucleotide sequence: TGTGCCAGCACCGACAAGGGGATTGATACGCAGTATTTT.

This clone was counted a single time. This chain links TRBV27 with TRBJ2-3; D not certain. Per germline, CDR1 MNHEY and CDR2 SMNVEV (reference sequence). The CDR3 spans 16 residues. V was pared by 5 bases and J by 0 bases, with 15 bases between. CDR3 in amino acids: CASSPRVFPSTDTQYF. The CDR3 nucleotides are TGTGCCAGCAGTCCCCGGGTTTTTCCTAGCACAGATACGCAGTATTTT.

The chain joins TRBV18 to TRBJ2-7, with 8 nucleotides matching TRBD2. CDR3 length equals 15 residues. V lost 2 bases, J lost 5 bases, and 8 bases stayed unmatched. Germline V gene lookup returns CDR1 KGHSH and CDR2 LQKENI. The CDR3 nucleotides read TGTGCCAGCTCACCATTAGCGGGAACCAGAGACGAGCAGTACTTC. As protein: CASSPLAGTRDEQYF. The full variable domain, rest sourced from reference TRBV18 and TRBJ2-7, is NAGVMQNPRHLVRRRGQEARLRCSPMKGHSHVYWYRQLPEEGLKFMVYLQKENIIDESGMPKERFSAEFPKEGPSILRIQQVVRGDSAAYFCASSPLAGTRDEQYFGPGTRLTVT.

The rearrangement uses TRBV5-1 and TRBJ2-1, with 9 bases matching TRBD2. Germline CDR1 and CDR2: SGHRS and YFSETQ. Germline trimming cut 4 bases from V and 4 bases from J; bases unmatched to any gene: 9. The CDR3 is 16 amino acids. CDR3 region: CASSLVAGGGYNEQFF. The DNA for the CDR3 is TGCGCCAGCAGCCTGGTGGCGGGAGGGGGTTACAATGAGCAGTTCTTC.

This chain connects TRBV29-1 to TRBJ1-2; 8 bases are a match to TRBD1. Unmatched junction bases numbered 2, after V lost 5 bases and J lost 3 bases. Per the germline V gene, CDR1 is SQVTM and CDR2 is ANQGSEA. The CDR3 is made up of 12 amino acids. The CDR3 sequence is CSVRGQDYGYTF. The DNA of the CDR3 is TGCAGCGTTAGGGGACAGGACTATGGCTACACCTTC.

The DNA for the CDR3 is TGTGCCAGCAGCGACGACAGGGGCGGGAACACTGAAGCTTTCTTT. Its protein is CASSDDRGGNTEAFF. The chain recombines TRBV11-2 with TRBJ1-1, with 8 bases matching TRBD1. Germline loops: CDR1 SGHAT, CDR2 FQNNGV. V lost 5 bases and J lost 1; bases outside the gene matches: 6. CDR3 length: 15 amino acids.

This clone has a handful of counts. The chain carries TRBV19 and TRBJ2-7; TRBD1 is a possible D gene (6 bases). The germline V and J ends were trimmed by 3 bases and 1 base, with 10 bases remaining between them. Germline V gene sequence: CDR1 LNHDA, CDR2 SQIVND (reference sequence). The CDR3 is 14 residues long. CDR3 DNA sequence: TGTGCCAGTAGTATGCAGGGGTTATCCTACGAGCAGTACTTC. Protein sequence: CASSMQGLSYEQYF.

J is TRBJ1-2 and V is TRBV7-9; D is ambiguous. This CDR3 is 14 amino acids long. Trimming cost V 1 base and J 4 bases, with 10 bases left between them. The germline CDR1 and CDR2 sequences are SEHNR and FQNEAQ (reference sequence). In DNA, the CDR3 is TGTGCCAGCAGCTTAGTCGTGGCAGGCTATGGCTACACCTTC. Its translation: CASSLVVAGYGYTF.

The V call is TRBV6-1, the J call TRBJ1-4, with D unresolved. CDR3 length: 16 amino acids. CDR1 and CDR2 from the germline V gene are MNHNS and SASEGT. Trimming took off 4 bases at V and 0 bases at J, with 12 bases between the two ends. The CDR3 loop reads CASSAFSGSTNEKLFF. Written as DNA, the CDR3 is TGTGCCAGCAGTGCCTTTTCGGGGTCAACTAATGAAAAACTGTTTTTT.

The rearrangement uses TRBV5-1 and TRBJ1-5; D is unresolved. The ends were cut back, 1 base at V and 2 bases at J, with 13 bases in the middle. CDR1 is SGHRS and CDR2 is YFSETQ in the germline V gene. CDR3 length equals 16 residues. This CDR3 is CASSLNGDSGNQPQHF. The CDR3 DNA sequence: TGCGCCAGCAGCTTGAATGGCGACTCGGGCAATCAGCCCCAGCATTTT.

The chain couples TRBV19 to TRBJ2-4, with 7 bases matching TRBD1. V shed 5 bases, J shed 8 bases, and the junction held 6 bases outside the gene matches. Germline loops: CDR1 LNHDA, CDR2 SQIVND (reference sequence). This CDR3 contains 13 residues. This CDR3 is CASSVNRGDIQYF. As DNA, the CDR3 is TGTGCCAGTAGTGTCAACAGGGGAGACATTCAGTACTTC.

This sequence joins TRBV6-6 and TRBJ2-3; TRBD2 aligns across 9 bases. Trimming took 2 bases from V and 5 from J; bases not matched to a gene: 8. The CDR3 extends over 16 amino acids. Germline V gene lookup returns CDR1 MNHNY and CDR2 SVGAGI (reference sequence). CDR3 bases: TGTGCCAGCAGTTACAGGGCTAGCGGGGTGAAAGATACGCAGTATTTT. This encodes CASSYRASGVKDTQYF.

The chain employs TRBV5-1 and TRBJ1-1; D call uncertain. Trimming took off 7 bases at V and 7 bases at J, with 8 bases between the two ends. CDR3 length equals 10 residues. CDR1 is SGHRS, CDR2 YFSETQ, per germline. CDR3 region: CASGESEAFF. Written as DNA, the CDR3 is TGCGCCAGCGGGGAGAGTGAAGCTTTCTTT.

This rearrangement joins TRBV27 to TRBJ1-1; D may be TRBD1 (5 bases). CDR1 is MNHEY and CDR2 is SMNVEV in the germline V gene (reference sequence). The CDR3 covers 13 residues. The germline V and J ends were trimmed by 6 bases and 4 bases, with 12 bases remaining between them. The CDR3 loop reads CASRGGGVTEAFF. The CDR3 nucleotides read TGTGCCAGCAGGGGGGGAGGAGTCACTGAAGCTTTCTTT.

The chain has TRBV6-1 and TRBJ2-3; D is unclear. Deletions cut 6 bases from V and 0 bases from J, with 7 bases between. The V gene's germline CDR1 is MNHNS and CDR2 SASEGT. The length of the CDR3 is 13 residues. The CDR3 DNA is TGTGCCAGCAGAATCCTAAGCACAGATACGCAGTATTTT. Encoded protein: CASRILSTDTQYF.

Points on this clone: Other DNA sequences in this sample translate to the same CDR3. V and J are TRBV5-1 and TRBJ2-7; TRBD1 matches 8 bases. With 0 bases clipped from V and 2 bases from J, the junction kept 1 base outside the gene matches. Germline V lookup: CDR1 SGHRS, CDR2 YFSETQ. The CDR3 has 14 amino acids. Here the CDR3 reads CASSLGQGPYEQYF. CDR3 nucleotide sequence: TGCGCCAGCAGCTTGGGACAGGGGCCCTACGAGCAGTACTTC.

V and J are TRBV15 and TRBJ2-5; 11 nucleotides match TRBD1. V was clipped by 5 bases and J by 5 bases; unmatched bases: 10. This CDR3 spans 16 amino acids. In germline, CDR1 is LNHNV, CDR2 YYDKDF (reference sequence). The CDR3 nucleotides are TGTGCCACCAGCTTCGGACAGGGGGCAGGGGTGGAGACCCAGTACTTC. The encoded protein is CATSFGQGAGVETQYF.

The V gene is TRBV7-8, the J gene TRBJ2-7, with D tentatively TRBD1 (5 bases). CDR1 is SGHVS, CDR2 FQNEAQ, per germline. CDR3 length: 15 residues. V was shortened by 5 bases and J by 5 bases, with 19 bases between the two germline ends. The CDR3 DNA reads TGTGCCAGCAGCCCAGACAGCCACAAGCTGAACGAGCAGTACTTC. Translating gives CASSPDSHKLNEQYF.

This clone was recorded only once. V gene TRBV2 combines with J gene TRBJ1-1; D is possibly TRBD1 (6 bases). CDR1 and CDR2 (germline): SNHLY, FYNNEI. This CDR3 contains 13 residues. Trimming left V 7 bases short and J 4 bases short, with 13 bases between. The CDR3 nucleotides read TGTGCCAGCAAAAGGGGGGGGGCCACTGAAGCTTTCTTT. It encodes CASKRGGATEAFF.

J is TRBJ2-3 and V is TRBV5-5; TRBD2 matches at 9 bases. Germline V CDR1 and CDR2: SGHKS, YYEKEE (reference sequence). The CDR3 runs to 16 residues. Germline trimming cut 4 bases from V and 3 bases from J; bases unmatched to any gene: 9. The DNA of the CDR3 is TGTGCCAGCAGCATCGACAGGGCGGGAGGGACAGATACGCAGTATTTT. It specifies CASSIDRAGGTDTQYF. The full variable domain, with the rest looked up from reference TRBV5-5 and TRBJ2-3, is DAGVTQSPTHLIKTRGQQVTLRCSPISGHKSVSWYQQVLGQGPQFIFQYYEKEERGRGNFPDRFSARQFPNYSSELNVNALLLGDSALYLCASSIDRAGGTDTQYFGPGTRLTVL.

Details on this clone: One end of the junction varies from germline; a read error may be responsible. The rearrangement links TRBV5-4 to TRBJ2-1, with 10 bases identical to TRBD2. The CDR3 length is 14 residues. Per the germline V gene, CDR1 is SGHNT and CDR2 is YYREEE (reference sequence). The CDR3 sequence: CASRLGLANNEQFF. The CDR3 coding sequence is TGTGCCAGCAGATTGGGACTAGCGAACAATGAGCAGTTCTTC.

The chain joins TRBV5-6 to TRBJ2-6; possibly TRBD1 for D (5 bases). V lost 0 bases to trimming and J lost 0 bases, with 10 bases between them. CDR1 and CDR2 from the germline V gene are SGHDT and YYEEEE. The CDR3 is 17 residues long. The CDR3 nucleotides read TGTGCCAGCAGCTTGGGGGGCGGTACCTCTGGGGCCAACGTCCTGACTTTC. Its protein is CASSLGGGTSGANVLTF.

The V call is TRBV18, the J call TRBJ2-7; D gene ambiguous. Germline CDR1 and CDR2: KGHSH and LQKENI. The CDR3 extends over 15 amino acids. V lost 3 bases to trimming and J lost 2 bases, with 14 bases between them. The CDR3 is CASSPRVISTYEQYF. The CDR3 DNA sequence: TGTGCCAGCTCACCCCGGGTCATTTCTACCTACGAGCAGTACTTC.

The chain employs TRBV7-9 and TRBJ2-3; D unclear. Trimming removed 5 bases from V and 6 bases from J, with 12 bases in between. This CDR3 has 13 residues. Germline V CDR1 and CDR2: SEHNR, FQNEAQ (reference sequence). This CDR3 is CASSLSDGDTQYF. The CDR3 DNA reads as TGTGCCAGCAGCCTCAGCGATGGGGATACGCAGTATTTT. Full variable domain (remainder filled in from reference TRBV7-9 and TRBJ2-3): DTGVSQNPRHKITKRGQNVTFRCDPISEHNRLYWYRQTLGQGPEFLTYFQNEAQLEKSRLLSDRFSAERPKGSFSTLEIQRTEQGDSAMYLCASSLSDGDTQYFGPGTRLTVL.

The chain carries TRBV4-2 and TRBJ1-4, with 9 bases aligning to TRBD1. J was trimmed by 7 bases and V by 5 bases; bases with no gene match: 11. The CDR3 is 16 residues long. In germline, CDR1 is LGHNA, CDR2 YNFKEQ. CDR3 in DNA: TGTGCCAGCAGCAAAGGGACGGGACAGGGTGGTGAAAAACTGTTTTTT. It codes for CASSKGTGQGGEKLFF.

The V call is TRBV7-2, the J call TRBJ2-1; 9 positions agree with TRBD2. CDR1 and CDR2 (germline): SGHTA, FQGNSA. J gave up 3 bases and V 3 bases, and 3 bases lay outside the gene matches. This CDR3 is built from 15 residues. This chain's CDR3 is CASSFSGSNYNEQFF. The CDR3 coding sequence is TGTGCCAGCAGCTTTAGCGGGAGTAACTACAATGAGCAGTTCTTC.

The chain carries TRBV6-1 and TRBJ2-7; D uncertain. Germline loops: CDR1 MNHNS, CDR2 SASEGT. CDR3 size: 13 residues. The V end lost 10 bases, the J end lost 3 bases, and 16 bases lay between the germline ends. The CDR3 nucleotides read TGTGCCACTACCCCCGGAGACGGCTACGAGCAGTACTTC. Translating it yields CATTPGDGYEQYF.

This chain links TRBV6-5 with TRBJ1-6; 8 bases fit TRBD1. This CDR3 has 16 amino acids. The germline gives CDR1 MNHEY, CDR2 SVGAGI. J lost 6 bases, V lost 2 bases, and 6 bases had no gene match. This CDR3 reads CASSYSITGGNSPLHF. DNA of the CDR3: TGTGCCAGCAGTTACAGTATAACAGGGGGTAATTCACCCCTCCACTTT.

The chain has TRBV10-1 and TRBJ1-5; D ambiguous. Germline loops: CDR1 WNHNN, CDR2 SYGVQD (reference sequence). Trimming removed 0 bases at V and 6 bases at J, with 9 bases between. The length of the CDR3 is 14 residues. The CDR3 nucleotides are TGCGCCAGCAGTGAGTCGATGTCGGGTCAGCCCCAGCATTTT. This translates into CASSESMSGQPQHF.